This T cell receptor (beta chain) emerged from a study of PD-L1 blockade in urothelial cancer. What went into each PCR as a spike was synthetic TCR analog templates. Libraries were prepared by immunoSEQ multiplex PCR; TCRdb keeps only in-frame clonotypes and omits some of them. The sample lists approximately 52,000 clones; 75% were seen once. As to time point: pretreatment peripheral blood. The sequences come from PBMCs, collected around atezolizumab (anti-PD-L1) treatment. The TCR originated in a man between 70 and 80 years old with urothelial cancer.

The chain's CDR3 is CASRTRTLQGEQYF. The DNA of the CDR3 is TGTGCCAGCAGGACCCGGACACTCCAAGGGGAGCAGTACTTC. The chain is built from TRBV28 and TRBJ2-7, with D perhaps matching TRBD1 (5 bases). Looked up from germline, CDR1 is MDHEN and CDR2 is SYDVKM. V was clipped by 6 bases and J by 7 bases, with 19 bases between them. This CDR3 region has 14 residues.